The rows below give T cell receptor beta chains drawn from one sample of a study of T cells after yellow fever vaccination. TCRdb re-analysed the 5' RACE reads in MiXCR, keeping a single row per CDR3 protein. The table has fewer than 450,000 distinct CDR3 sequences, around a tenth seen once. The material sequenced was PBMCs, taken on the day of the first yellow fever vaccination. These receptors were obtained from a man aged 18-30 years who received the YFV17D yellow fever vaccine. The CDR3 runs from the conserved cysteine through the conserved F or W. The order of the fields is V gene, clone size, D gene, J gene, CDR3 DNA, CDR3 protein. D genes are given only for firm matches. Part of the rows lack a size; the others show once, few, many or a class for expanded clones.

V gene: TRBV24-1; clone size: many; D gene: .; J gene: TRBJ2-6; CDR3 DNA: TGTGCCACCAGCTTGTCTGGGGCCAACGTCCTGACTTTC; CDR3 protein: CATSLSGANVLTF
V gene: TRBV6-2/TRBV6-3; clone size: .; D gene: .; J gene: TRBJ2-1; CDR3 DNA: TGTGCCAGCAGTTACTCTATCCACAGCTACAATGAGCAGTTCTTC; CDR3 protein: CASSYSIHSYNEQFF
V gene: TRBV4-1; clone size: .; D gene: TRBD1; J gene: TRBJ1-5; CDR3 DNA: TGCGCCAGCAGCCAGGGCCAAGCCAGGGGGTTCAATCAGCCCCAGCATTTT; CDR3 protein: CASSQGQARGFNQPQHF
V gene: TRBV6-1; clone size: many; D gene: .; J gene: TRBJ1-4; CDR3 DNA: TGTGCCAGCAAAGAAGGACATATGCGCCAAAAACTGTTTTTT; CDR3 protein: CASKEGHMRQKLFF
V gene: TRBV5-6; clone size: few; D gene: .; J gene: TRBJ2-2; CDR3 DNA: TGTGCCAGCAGCCTAGATTTGACAGGGACTTACACCGGGGAGCTGTTTTTT; CDR3 protein: CASSLDLTGTYTGELFF
V gene: TRBV6-2/TRBV6-3; clone size: .; D gene: TRBD2; J gene: TRBJ2-2; CDR3 DNA: TGTGCCAGCAGTTACGGAAGCGGGATGTGGAACACCGGGGAGCTGTTTTTT; CDR3 protein: CASSYGSGMWNTGELFF
V gene: TRBV5-1; clone size: many; D gene: .; J gene: TRBJ2-3; CDR3 DNA: TGTGCCAGCAGTTTGCGGGGACCCACAGATACGCAGTATTTT; CDR3 protein: CASSLRGPTDTQYF
V gene: TRBV20-1; clone size: .; D gene: TRBD2; J gene: TRBJ2-1; CDR3 DNA: TGCAGTGCTAGCGGGGGGGCCGGGAATGAGCAGTTCTTC; CDR3 protein: CSASGGAGNEQFF
V gene: TRBV7-2; clone size: many; D gene: .; J gene: TRBJ1-2; CDR3 DNA: TGTGCCAGCCGGACCGGGGGCCAGACGCATGGCTACACCTTC; CDR3 protein: CASRTGGQTHGYTF
V gene: TRBV20-1; clone size: .; D gene: .; J gene: TRBJ2-6; CDR3 DNA: TGCAGTGCTAGGGGTGGGTTGGGATCCGGCTCTGGGGCCAACGTCCTGACTTTC; CDR3 protein: CSARGGLGSGSGANVLTF